What follows are 2 T cell receptor beta chains derived from one specimen sequenced in a study of spatial heterogeneity in lung cancer. TCRdb called the 5' RACE reads again in MiXCR, with one record for every CDR3 protein. The sample yields approximately 24,000 distinct CDR3 sequences, less than 6% seen once. Time point defined: sample taken at primary tumor resection. The input for sequencing was PBMCs, taken at surgery. The receptors were sampled from a male donor with early-stage non-small cell lung cancer.

This clonotype was counted a few times. The chain uses TRBV20-1 and TRBJ2-1, with D hard to call. This CDR3 comprises 14 residues. Per the germline V gene, CDR1 is DFQATT and CDR2 is SNEGSKA (reference sequence). V was pared by 4 bases and J by 0 bases, with 10 bases between. In nucleotides, the CDR3 is TGCAGTGCTACCCCAGAGAGCTCCTACAATGAGCAGTTCTTC. Translated, it gives CSATPESSYNEQFF.

This clonotype was detected many times. V usage is TRBV20-1 and J usage is TRBJ2-4; 8 bases map to TRBD2. Trimming at V came to 6 bases and at J to 6 bases, leaving 10 bases not matched to a gene. Germline V gene lookup returns CDR1 DFQATT and CDR2 SNEGSKA (reference sequence). The CDR3 sequence is 14 residues long. CDR3 in DNA: TGCAGTGCCCCGACTAGCGTCGACGGAAACATTCAGTACTTC. This gives the protein CSAPTSVDGNIQYF.